These 26 T cell receptor beta chains came from one sample sequenced in a study of OX40 agonist ivuxolimab in advanced cancers. Library preparation was by the immunoSEQ multiplex PCR assay. TCRdb stores this immuneACCESS table with in-frame sequences only. Part of the clones is absent; in the studies checked, under half of the shortfall reflects unresolved V genes, and no reason is known for the rest. A total of tens of thousands of clones appear in this sample, 80% to 90% of them only once. Jointly, the top ten make up 9% to 10% of the sample. The specimen was CD4+ or CD8+ T cells sorted from blood, collected in a trial of the OX40 agonist ivuxolimab. These TCRs come from an adult with an advanced solid tumor such as melanoma, head and neck, liver or kidney cancer.

The V and J genes are TRBV27 and TRBJ2-7; 7 bases align to TRBD2. CDR1 is MNHEY and CDR2 is SMNVEV in the germline V gene (reference sequence). V lost 2 bases, J lost 1 base, and 5 bases stayed unmatched. The CDR3 loop spans 15 amino acids. The CDR3 DNA sequence: TGTGCCAGCAGTTTAGAGGCTAGCGGATCCTACGAGCAGTACTTC. Translated, it gives CASSLEASGSYEQYF.

The CDR3 coding sequence is TGTGCCAGCAGTGGGTTGACAGGGGAAGGTGGCTACACCTTC. It yields the protein CASSGLTGEGGYTF. The chain employs TRBV2 and TRBJ1-2, with TRBD1 matching 8 bases. Germline assignment: CDR1 SNHLY and CDR2 FYNNEI. Germline trimming cut 4 bases from V and 7 bases from J; bases unmatched to any gene: 8. There are 14 residues in the CDR3.

J is TRBJ2-5 and V is TRBV18; 7 bases fit TRBD2. CDR1 is KGHSH, CDR2 LQKENI, per germline. CDR3 length equals 15 residues. V was clipped by 2 bases and J by 3 bases; unmatched bases: 6. CDR3 DNA: TGTGCCAGCTCACCATCGCGGGAGAGGAAAGAGACCCAGTACTTC. It encodes CASSPSRERKETQYF.

The chain couples TRBV27 to TRBJ1-5; D ambiguous. V lost 5 bases to trimming and J lost 3 bases, with 14 bases between them. Per the germline V gene, CDR1 is MNHEY and CDR2 is SMNVEV (reference sequence). CDR3 length: 15 residues. The CDR3 nucleotides are TGTGCCAGCAGTACCGTAAGGGCCCTCAATCAGCCCCAGCATTTT. This gives the protein CASSTVRALNQPQHF.

CDR3 region: CASSFGGLGIEQYF. The CDR3 DNA is TGTGCCAGCAGTTTCGGGGGGTTGGGGATTGAGCAGTACTTC. The chain uses TRBV27 and TRBJ2-7, with 7 nucleotides matching TRBD2. V dropped 3 bases and J dropped 7; count of bases not matched to a gene: 9. The germline gives CDR1 MNHEY, CDR2 SMNVEV (reference sequence). The CDR3 is 14 amino acids.

The sample holds a few counts of this clone. V usage is TRBV7-9 and J usage is TRBJ1-5, with D uncertain. The CDR3 sequence is 13 residues long. Germline CDR1 SEHNR, CDR2 FQNEAQ (reference sequence). V was clipped by 5 bases and J by 5 bases, with 10 bases between them. The chain's CDR3 is CASSLEDYQPQHF. The CDR3 bases are TGTGCCAGCAGCCTAGAGGACTATCAGCCCCAGCATTTT.

The chain couples TRBV6-5 to TRBJ1-2; D ambiguous. Germline loops: CDR1 MNHEY, CDR2 SVGAGI. The CDR3 is made up of 13 amino acids. V lost 2 bases to trimming and J lost 8 bases, with 12 bases between them. The CDR3 loop reads CASSYSQVGGYTF. In DNA, the CDR3 is TGTGCCAGCAGTTACAGCCAGGTTGGAGGCTACACCTTC.

The chain joins TRBV7-9 to TRBJ1-1, with a weak D call TRBD1 (6 bases). Trimming cost V 7 bases and J 1 base, with 10 bases left between them. The CDR3 contains 13 residues. The germline V gene encodes CDR1 SEHNR and CDR2 FQNEAQ (reference sequence). The CDR3 here is CASTRQENTEAFF. CDR3 sequence (DNA): TGTGCCAGCACCCGACAGGAGAACACTGAAGCTTTCTTT.

The chain carries TRBV29-1 and TRBJ2-2, with D perhaps matching TRBD2 (6 bases). CDR1 and CDR2 from the germline V gene are SQVTM and ANQGSEA. CDR3 length equals 13 residues. The V gene lost 4 bases and the J gene lost 7 bases, with 13 bases spanning the gap. CDR3 residues: CSVGREWNGELFF. The DNA for the CDR3 is TGCAGCGTTGGGAGGGAGTGGAACGGGGAGCTGTTTTTT.

This clone was picked up one time. The rearrangement joins TRBV7-9 to TRBJ1-1, with D maybe TRBD1 (6 bases). CDR3 length equals 15 residues. CDR1 is SEHNR, CDR2 FQNEAQ, per germline (reference sequence). Trimming shortened V by 5 bases and J by 2 bases, and 15 bases separated the two germline ends. The CDR3 DNA is TGTGCCAGCAGCGTCCGACGGACAGCTAACACTGAAGCTTTCTTT. Translation gives CASSVRRTANTEAFF. The variable domain in full, with the rest retrieved from reference TRBV7-9 and TRBJ1-1, is DTGVSQNPRHKITKRGQNVTFRCDPISEHNRLYWYRQTLGQGPEFLTYFQNEAQLEKSRLLSDRFSAERPKGSFSTLEIQRTEQGDSAMYLCASSVRRTANTEAFFGQGTRLTVV.

The table lists this clone with a count of one. This chain uses TRBV27 with TRBJ2-3; D ambiguous. This CDR3 is 13 amino acids long. V lost 6 bases and J 2 bases, leaving 9 bases between the germline ends. Per the germline V gene, CDR1 is MNHEY and CDR2 is SMNVEV (reference sequence). The CDR3 bases are TGTGCCAGCAGCCCGATAATCACAGATACGCAGTATTTT. This gives the protein CASSPIITDTQYF.

The chain is built from TRBV19 and TRBJ1-1; the D gene is possibly TRBD1 (5 bases). This CDR3 contains 15 residues. Germline CDR1 reads LNHDA; CDR2 reads SQIVND (reference sequence). The V end was cut by 3 bases, the J end by 0 bases, with 11 bases between. CDR3 nucleotide sequence: TGTGCCAGTAGTATTATCGACAGCTTGAACACTGAAGCTTTCTTT. It codes for CASSIIDSLNTEAFF.

This chain joins TRBV4-1 and TRBJ2-4; 9 nucleotides align to TRBD1. From germline, CDR1 is MGHRA and CDR2 YSYEKL. V lost 5 bases, J lost 0 bases, and 11 bases stayed unmatched. The CDR3 spans 18 residues. The CDR3 bases are TGCGCCAGCAGCTCCGGGACAGGGAATCCATTAGCCAAAAACATTCAGTACTTC. Its protein is CASSSGTGNPLAKNIQYF.

V gene TRBV15 combines with J gene TRBJ2-7; D is perhaps TRBD1 (6 bases). Germline-derived CDR1 and CDR2 are LNHNV and YYDKDF (reference sequence). The CDR3 covers 17 residues. V was shortened by 3 bases and J by 4 bases, with 22 bases between the two germline ends. The CDR3 here is CATSSLKTDRSRYEQYF. Here the CDR3 DNA reads TGTGCCACCAGCAGCCTCAAGACCGACAGGTCTCGATACGAGCAGTACTTC.

The chain carries TRBV5-4 and TRBJ2-7; D gene uncertain. Deletions cut 0 bases from V and 5 bases from J, with 9 bases between. Germline loops: CDR1 SGHNT, CDR2 YYREEE (reference sequence). The CDR3 is made up of 13 amino acids. The CDR3 here is CASSLDGVHEQYF. The CDR3 DNA sequence: TGTGCCAGCAGCTTGGATGGGGTTCACGAGCAGTACTTC. The full variable domain, with the rest looked up from reference TRBV5-4 and TRBJ2-7, is ETGVTQSPTHLIKTRGQQVTLRCSSQSGHNTVSWYQQALGQGPQFIFQYYREEENGRGNFPPRFSGLQFPNYSSELNVNALELDDSALYLCASSLDGVHEQYFGPGTRLTVT.

The CDR3 loop is CASSVGTSTDTQYF. DNA of the CDR3: TGTGCCAGCAGTGTCGGCACTAGCACAGATACGCAGTATTTT. J is TRBJ2-3 and V is TRBV2; unclear D gene. Germline CDR1 and CDR2: SNHLY and FYNNEI. The CDR3 runs to 14 residues. V lost 4 bases and J lost 0, with 8 bases in between.

J is TRBJ2-3 and V is TRBV25-1; D possibly corresponds to TRBD1 (5 bases). This CDR3 region has 15 residues. Deletions cut 4 bases from V and 2 bases from J, with 13 bases between. Germline V gives CDR1 MGHDK, CDR2 SYGVNS. The CDR3 is CASSVSQDITDTQYF. The CDR3, as DNA: TGTGCCAGCAGTGTATCGCAGGACATCACAGATACGCAGTATTTT.

This clone was seen once. The V gene is TRBV5-4, the J gene TRBJ2-3, with 9 bases matching TRBD1. The CDR3 length is 15 residues. V was clipped by 9 bases and J by 7 bases; unmatched bases: 15. Germline values: CDR1 SGHNT, CDR2 YYREEE (reference sequence). The CDR3: CATTTPDRGGYTQYF. Here the CDR3 DNA reads TGTGCCACCACAACCCCTGACAGGGGGGGGTATACGCAGTATTTT.

This chain connects TRBV27 to TRBJ2-1, with a weak D call TRBD2 (5 bases). V was clipped by 6 bases and J by 2 bases, with 8 bases between them. In germline, CDR1 is MNHEY, CDR2 SMNVEV (reference sequence). This CDR3 contains 13 residues. This chain's CDR3 is CASSPGAYNEQFF. The CDR3 DNA sequence: TGTGCCAGCAGCCCCGGGGCCTACAATGAGCAGTTCTTC.

The chain is built from TRBV5-1 and TRBJ1-1; no reliable D call. The germline V gene encodes CDR1 SGHRS and CDR2 YFSETQ. This CDR3 region has 14 residues. Trimming pared 2 bases from V and 1 base from J, leaving 9 bases between. CDR3 residues: CASSFQVTNTEAFF. Here the CDR3 DNA reads TGCGCCAGCAGCTTTCAGGTGACGAACACTGAAGCTTTCTTT.

The V gene is TRBV12-5, the J gene TRBJ2-2, with 11 bases identical to TRBD2. The germline CDR1 and CDR2 sequences are LGHNT and FRNRAP. Unmatched junction bases numbered 3, after V lost 5 bases and J lost 1 base. The CDR3 loop spans 16 amino acids. CDR3 bases: TGTGCTAGTGGTACACTAGCGGGGGAGAACACCGGGGAGCTGTTTTTT. This encodes CASGTLAGENTGELFF.

The CDR3 coding sequence is TGTGCCAGCAGCCTAGGGACTTTTTATCAAGAGACCCAGTACTTC. Translation gives CASSLGTFYQETQYF. This sequence joins TRBV7-2 and TRBJ2-5, with D perhaps matching TRBD2 (6 bases). The CDR3 has 15 residues. Trimming pared 5 bases from V and 2 bases from J, leaving 15 bases between. Germline values: CDR1 SGHTA, CDR2 FQGNSA.

In DNA form, the CDR3 reads TGTGCCAGCACCTATCTCGGTAACACAGATACGCAGTATTTT. It translates to CASTYLGNTDTQYF. V and J are TRBV6-5 and TRBJ2-3; D ambiguous. V was pared by 7 bases and J by 2 bases, with 13 bases between. Germline V CDR1 and CDR2: MNHEY, SVGAGI. The CDR3 has 14 residues.

This clone was seen more than once but under ten times. The CDR3 protein is CASGRDYTAYEQYF. The CDR3 region has the DNA TGTGCCAGCGGTCGGGACTACACAGCCTACGAGCAGTACTTC. J is TRBJ2-7 and V is TRBV2; 7 bases match TRBD2. This CDR3 has 14 amino acids. J gave up 2 bases and V 8 bases, and 9 bases lay outside the gene matches. CDR1 and CDR2 (germline): SNHLY, FYNNEI.

The V call is TRBV9, the J call TRBJ2-3, with TRBD2 matching over 10 bases. The CDR3 consists of 17 residues. Germline V gives CDR1 SGDLS, CDR2 YYNGEE. V gave up 6 bases and J gave up 5 bases; unmatched junction bases: 15. The CDR3 loop reads CASTLGGGSGRLDTQYF. DNA of the CDR3: TGTGCCAGCACCCTAGGGGGTGGTAGCGGGAGGCTAGATACGCAGTATTTT.

This rearrangement joins TRBV6-1 to TRBJ1-2, with a weak D call TRBD1 (6 bases). Trimming pared 5 bases from V and 3 bases from J, leaving 10 bases between. The CDR3 spans 13 residues. Germline V gives CDR1 MNHNS, CDR2 SASEGT. CDR3 DNA sequence: TGTGCCAGCAGTCACAGGGCGGACTATGGCTACACCTTC. This encodes CASSHRADYGYTF.